This T cell receptor beta chain was obtained from a study of blood T cell repertoires in COVID-19. The length of the CDR3 is 11 residues. Germline lookup yields CDR1 SQVTM and CDR2 ANQGSEA. The V gene lost 4 bases and the J gene lost 4 bases, with 7 bases spanning the gap. Original handling: Cell counts per sample came from amplifying reference gene primers. Sequencing was performed with immunoSEQ multiplex PCR; in TCRdb, only in-frame clones are kept and a portion is missing. V and J calls and clone size are as listed in that table; D and trimming were resolved from the DNA. The profile shows over 350,000 clones, around nine tenths of them singletons. Those enrolled, adults aged 18 to 89 years, came from about two dozen US areas. Membership in each cohort depended on participant-reported clinical history.

The source is a woman aged 18-29 years with acute COVID-19. This rearrangement joins TRBV29-1 to TRBJ2-5, with no clear D. Sequenced material: PBMCs or T cells enriched from blood (not recorded which). This CDR3 reads CSVVLRETQYF. The CDR3 bases are TGCAGCGTTGTCCTTAGAGAGACCCAGTACTTC.